The source of this TCR beta chain is a study of graft-versus-host responses after intestinal transplantation (dated by TCRdb to 2020 to 2022). For the wider study: The transplants that recipients received were multivisceral, liver-intestinal, or isolated intestinal. Anti-thymocyte globulin induction was given to all recipients, followed by maintenance tacrolimus and steroids for around three years. After intestinal transplantation, graft-versus-host and host-versus-graft alloreactive T cell clones in the graft, circulation and bone marrow were tracked using bulk TCR-beta CDR3 sequencing. Alloreactive clones were identified by sequencing pre-transplant mixed lymphocyte reaction products and comparing them with unstimulated pre-transplant donor and recipient T cells. The cohort enrolled 24 intestinal transplant recipients including one retransplant, and a few patients lacking pretransplant specimens were excluded. A peak of at least 4% donor T cells among recipient peripheral blood mononuclear cells was the definition used for donor T cell macrochimerism. Instead of going to the commercial service, samples from a few later patients were sequenced in-house on an Illumina MiSeq and processed with MiXCR. Paper-wide results and their limitations: Early after transplant, peak levels of circulating GvH clones were found to be associated with declines in HvG clones. Conclusions were limited by the relatively low number and heterogeneity of intestinal transplant patients. GvH clones were found in recipient bone marrow, and some of the GvH clones appeared earlier in ileal mucosa or blood, which is consistent with an intestinal mucosal origin. In patients with donor T cell macrochimerism, the allografts had high GvH to HvG T cell clonal ratios.

Turning to this clone: Its antigen is still unknown. There are no base qualities to consult, and no much larger clone falls within one base.

Based on the germline V gene, the CDR1 and CDR2 sequences are SGHNT and YENEEA. Trimming costs V 5 bases and J 0 bases, and their ends lie 4 bases apart. Measured from the cysteine to the phenylalanine, the CDR3 is 12 residues long. The read is trimmed to its CDR3 DNA, 36 bases read in frame from base 1. According to the study, the label for this sample's time point signals: cells obtained before transplantation from donor or recipient. CD3+CD4+ and CD3+CD8+ populations were FACS-sorted from unstimulated pre-transplant donor and recipient cells taken from spleen or lymph nodes. Library preparation employed the immunoSEQ multiplex PCR assay. For most patients, genomic DNA was isolated using the Qiagen DNeasy Blood and Tissue Kit and was shipped frozen to Adaptive Biotechnologies for TCR sequencing. For most patients, genomic DNA was subjected to high-throughput TCR-beta CDR3 sequencing by Adaptive Biotechnologies. For the original study's pipeline: Adaptive's ImmunoSEQ software was the source of the TCR sequencing data for 18 patients, while three other patients were processed with MiXCR and VDJtools. To correct CD4 versus CD8 sorting errors, any sequence found in both subsets at a frequency ratio below 5:1 was removed. CDR3 nucleotide sequences shared by donor and recipient were removed because the origin of these sequences could not be assigned. To count as alloreactive, a clone needed at least 2-fold expansion over unstimulated cells and a minimum CFSE-low frequency of 0.002% (template counts) or 0.001% (read counts). Clones detected in sequenced pre-transplant spleen, lymph node, or MLR CFSE-low populations of the donor or recipient were defined as mappable. Cumulative frequency of alloreactive clones was calculated as a percentage of all sequences weighted by copy number. TCRdb took over this immuneACCESS table, retaining in-frame rearrangements with V and J assigned. Such tables are incomplete; in checked studies, under half of the missing clones stem from an unresolved V gene, and the remainder is unexplained. The V and J calls and clone size were taken over from that table, and D and trimming were inferred from the DNA. The sample includes under 100,000 clones, with 94% observed a single time. Clones ranked in the top ten supply about 0.2% of the sample.

Specimen: unstimulated CD4+ T cells sorted from spleen or lymph node cells, collected before transplant. This receptor chain uses TRBV11-3 and TRBJ2-5, with the D gene too uncertain to name. The sequence derives from a human donor who was the organ donor for an intestinal transplant. For the CDR3, the sequence is CASSRNQETQYF. The nucleotides are TGTGCCAGCAGCCGGAACCAAGAGACCCAGTACTTC.